This T cell receptor beta chain comes out of a study of OX40 agonist ivuxolimab in advanced cancers. For context, the study as a whole: Ivuxolimab was an agonistic, fully human IgG2 monoclonal antibody directed against OX40 (CD134), a costimulatory receptor. Intravenous ivuxolimab was administered to patients every 2 weeks at six dose levels: 0.01, 0.1, 0.3, 1.5, 3 and 10 mg/kg. Among the roughly 52 dose-escalation patients, about 20 had hepatocellular carcinoma, 15 or so melanoma, 9 renal cell carcinoma and 9 head and neck cancer. The dose-escalation cohort was 80% to 90% male with a mean age of roughly 60 years, ranging from roughly 20 to 80. Prior anti-PD-1, anti-PD-L1 or anti-CTLA-4 therapy was permitted, and 35% to 40% of dose-escalation patients had received checkpoint inhibitors. Partial responses were achieved by three dose-escalation patients, of whom one had hepatocellular carcinoma and two had cutaneous melanoma. The purpose of peripheral TCRbeta sequencing was to test whether ivuxolimab changed TCR sequence diversity and led to clonal T-cell expansion. The monotherapy dose-escalation portion (N of about 50 patients) of the phase I ivuxolimab trial is reported in the paper. The paper as a whole reports these results and caveats: Which antigens the clonally expanded peripheral T cells were specific for was not determined. Clonal expansion of both CD4+ and CD8+ blood T cells was observed from baseline to week 6 at doses 0.1 to 3.0 mg/kg. After ivuxolimab, expanded clones were on average more numerous among CD8+ T cells than among CD4+ T cells. In the 0.1-3.0 mg/kg groups, partial responders had among the lowest normalized peripheral clonal expansion, particularly in CD8+ T cells. Low levels of normalized T-cell clonal expansion were also seen in some patients who did not respond.

The trial excluded patients who had a history of autoimmune disease or who were on systemic immunosuppression. In every dose cohort, peripheral blood was drawn for TCR sequencing at baseline, cycle 4 day 1, and cycle 7 day 1. The samples were drawn from a first-in-human, open-label, multicenter phase I dose-escalation trial of ivuxolimab. The trial enrolled adults with locally advanced or metastatic head and neck squamous cell, hepatocellular, melanoma or renal cell carcinoma. CD4+ and CD8+ T cells were sorted separately from peripheral blood before TCR sequencing. Genomic DNA was isolated from the sorted cells so that the TCRbeta CDR3 region could be sequenced. The immunoSEQ Assay was used for sequencing of TCRbeta CDR3 regions. The clones in this table, taken by TCRdb from immuneACCESS, are in-frame only. Not every clone is retained; where verified, under half of the shortfall comes from an unresolved V gene, and the cause of the rest is unknown. Counted in this sample were about 82,000 clones; about 91% of them appeared once. The ten largest clones capture 0.75% to 0.95% of the sample.

From its cysteine to its phenylalanine, the CDR3 spans 17 amino acids. CDR3 DNA only is kept here, 51 bases in frame from base 1. Compared with germline, V lacks 6 bases and J lacks 3 bases; bases without a gene match: 10. CDR1 and CDR2 were assigned from the germline V gene as SGHAT and FQNNGV. Turning to this clone: Its antigen target is currently unknown. No much larger clone exists at a distance of one base, and base qualities are not known.

The sequence is built from TRBV11-2 and TRBJ2-7; 14 bases in between match TRBD2. Sample: CD4+ or CD8+ T cells sorted from blood, taken in a trial of the OX40 agonist ivuxolimab. The receptor's source is an adult with an advanced solid tumor such as melanoma, head and neck, liver or kidney cancer. The nucleotide sequence reads TGTGCCAGCAGTACAACCGGGACTAGCGGGAGATTCTACGAGCAGTACTTC. Protein translation: CASSTTGTSGRFYEQYF.